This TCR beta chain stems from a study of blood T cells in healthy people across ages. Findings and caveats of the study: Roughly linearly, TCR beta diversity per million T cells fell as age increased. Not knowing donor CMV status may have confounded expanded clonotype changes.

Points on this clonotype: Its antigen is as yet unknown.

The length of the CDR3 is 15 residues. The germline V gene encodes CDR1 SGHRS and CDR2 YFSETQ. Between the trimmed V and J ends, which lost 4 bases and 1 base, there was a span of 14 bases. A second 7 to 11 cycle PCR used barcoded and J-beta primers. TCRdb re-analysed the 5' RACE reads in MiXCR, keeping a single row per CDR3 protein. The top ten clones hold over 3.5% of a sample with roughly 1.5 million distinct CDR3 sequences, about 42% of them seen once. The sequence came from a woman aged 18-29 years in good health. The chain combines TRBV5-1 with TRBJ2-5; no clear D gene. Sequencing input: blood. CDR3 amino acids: CASSHQTASQETQYF. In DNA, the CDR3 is TGCGCCAGCAGCCACCAAACAGCGAGCCAAGAGACCCAGTACTTC.